This entry concerns a single T cell receptor beta chain. The antigen is not known. V lost 4 bases to trimming and J lost 3 bases, with 14 bases between them. This CDR3 spans 15 amino acids. CDR1 SGHRS and CDR2 YFSETQ come from the germline V gene. The sample originates from a study of cytomegalovirus exposure and HLA in healthy donors. General study results and limits: The majority of TCR sequences were rare, yet some public TCRs appeared in many donors.

PCR primers comprised 60 Vbeta and 13 Jbeta primers. Measured with immunoSEQ multiplex PCR; TCRdb has only the in-frame clones, and not every one. The sample includes 130,000 or so clones, 75% to 85% of them seen just once. Sequenced input: PBMCs. This rearrangement joins TRBV5-1 to TRBJ2-4, with D maybe TRBD2 (5 bases). The TCR sequence derives from a woman aged 50 to 65 in good health and CMV-seropositive. CDR3 residues: CASSPLGEGKNIQYF. CDR3 bases: TGCGCCAGCAGCCCGTTGGGAGAAGGCAAAAACATTCAGTACTTC.